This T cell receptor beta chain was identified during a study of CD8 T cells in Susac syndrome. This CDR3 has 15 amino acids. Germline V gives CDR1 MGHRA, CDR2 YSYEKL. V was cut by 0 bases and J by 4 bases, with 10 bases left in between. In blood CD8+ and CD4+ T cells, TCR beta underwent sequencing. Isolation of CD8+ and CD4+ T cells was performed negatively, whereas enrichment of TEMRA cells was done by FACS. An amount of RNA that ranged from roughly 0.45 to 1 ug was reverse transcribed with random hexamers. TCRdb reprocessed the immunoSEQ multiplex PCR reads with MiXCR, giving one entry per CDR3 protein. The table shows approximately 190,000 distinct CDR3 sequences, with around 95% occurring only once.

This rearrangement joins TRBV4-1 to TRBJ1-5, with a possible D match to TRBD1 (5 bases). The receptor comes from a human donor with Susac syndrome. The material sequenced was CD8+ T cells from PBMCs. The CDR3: CASSQEGRVNQPQHF. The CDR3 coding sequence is TGCGCCAGCAGCCAAGAAGGCAGGGTAAATCAGCCCCAGCATTTT.